A single sample gave rise to the 31 T cell receptor beta chains below, sequenced in a study of early T cells in non-severe SARS-CoV-2 infection. MiXCR, run by TCRdb on the 5' RACE reads, gives a single entry per CDR3 protein. This sample has about 21,000 distinct CDR3 sequences, with about 4.5% found just once. Sequenced input: whole blood. All receptors come from an adult who was a healthcare worker with PCR-confirmed SARS-CoV-2 infection or an uninfected control (not recorded which).

The table lists this clonotype with many counts. The chain combines TRBV29-1 with TRBJ2-5; possible D gene TRBD2, 6 bases. Trimming removed 8 bases at V and 5 bases at J, with 18 bases between. CDR1 and CDR2 (germline): SQVTM, ANQGSEA. The CDR3 has 13 amino acids. CDR3 in DNA: TGCAGCTCGATGCCACAGGCGGGGGAGACCCAGTACTTC. Translated: CSSMPQAGETQYF.

V usage is TRBV11-2 and J usage is TRBJ2-7; 11 bases are shared with TRBD1. The germline V gene encodes CDR1 SGHAT and CDR2 FQNNGV. The CDR3 contains 14 residues. Trimming took 5 bases from V and 8 from J; bases not matched to a gene: 8. Here the CDR3 reads CASSQGQGVIKQYF. The CDR3 DNA is TGTGCCAGCAGCCAGGGACAGGGGGTCATAAAGCAGTACTTC.

This clonotype was recorded many times. This chain joins TRBV18 and TRBJ2-7; a weak D match, TRBD1 (6 bases). The V end was cut by 2 bases, the J end by 2 bases, with 7 bases between. CDR1 and CDR2 (germline): KGHSH, LQKENI. The CDR3 runs to 13 residues. The CDR3 sequence is CASSPGQTYEQYF. CDR3 in DNA: TGTGCCAGCTCACCAGGACAGACCTACGAGCAGTACTTC.

This clonotype was seen at least ten times. The gene calls are TRBV5-1 and TRBJ2-1; TRBD1 matches at 10 bases. CDR3 size: 16 residues. V gave up 4 bases and J gave up 2 bases; unmatched junction bases: 6. Germline loops: CDR1 SGHRS, CDR2 YFSETQ. This chain's CDR3 is CASSPRGQGAYNEQFF. The CDR3 region has the DNA TGCGCCAGCAGCCCAAGAGGACAGGGGGCCTACAATGAGCAGTTCTTC. Using reference TRBV5-1 and TRBJ2-1 for the parts outside the CDR3, the full variable domain is KAGVTQTPRYLIKTRGQQVTLSCSPISGHRSVSWYQQTPGQGLQFLFEYFSETQRNKGNFPGRFSGRQFSNSRSEMNVSTLELGDSALYLCASSPRGQGAYNEQFFGPGTRLTVL.

This clonotype was seen a single time. This chain links TRBV6-6 with TRBJ1-1, with a weak D call TRBD1 (6 bases). This CDR3 comprises 14 residues. V was pared by 6 bases and J by 4 bases, with 15 bases between. Germline V gene sequence: CDR1 MNHNY, CDR2 SVGAGI (reference sequence). The CDR3 is CASSPGALGTEAFF. For the CDR3, the DNA is TGTGCCAGCAGCCCAGGGGCGCTGGGCACTGAAGCTTTCTTT.

This clonotype was seen ten or more times. The chain has TRBV5-6 and TRBJ1-1, with a possible D match to TRBD1 (5 bases). Germline V CDR1 and CDR2: SGHDT, YYEEEE. Trimming pared 6 bases from V and 4 bases from J, leaving 16 bases between. The CDR3 has 14 residues. The CDR3 loop is CASNSVTGGTEAFF. CDR3 sequence (DNA): TGTGCCAGCAATTCCGTCACCGGGGGCACTGAAGCTTTCTTT.

This clonotype has ten or more counts. The chain carries TRBV25-1 and TRBJ1-3; D gene ambiguous. CDR1 is MGHDK, CDR2 SYGVNS, per germline. Trimming pared 2 bases from V and 2 bases from J, leaving 7 bases between. CDR3 length: 14 residues. The CDR3 DNA is TGTGCCAGCAGTGAAAGGGTTGCTGGAAACACCATATATTTT. Protein sequence: CASSERVAGNTIYF.

In its sample, this clonotype was seen many times. The genes are TRBV10-3 and TRBJ2-2; no definite D call. Trimming pared 10 bases from V and 7 bases from J, leaving 19 bases between. Germline CDR1 is ENHRY and CDR2 is SYGVKD. The CDR3 extends over 14 amino acids. CDR3 nucleotide sequence: TGTGCCACCCGAACCGCGTCAGAAGGCGGGGAGCTGTTTTTT. Its translation: CATRTASEGGELFF.

At least ten counts were recorded for this clonotype. J is TRBJ2-3 and V is TRBV27, with D hard to call. Germline V lookup: CDR1 MNHEY, CDR2 SMNVEV (reference sequence). The ends were cut back, 2 bases at V and 3 bases at J, with 6 bases in the middle. This CDR3 has 13 amino acids. CDR3 protein: CASSLRRTDTQYF. In DNA, the CDR3 is TGTGCCAGCAGTTTACGCAGAACAGATACGCAGTATTTT.

This clonotype was detected ten times or more. The chain combines TRBV9 with TRBJ2-2; D remains ambiguous. Germline V gives CDR1 SGDLS, CDR2 YYNGEE. V lost 2 bases and J 5 bases, leaving 10 bases between the germline ends. CDR3 size: 14 residues. CDR3 coding DNA: TGTGCCAGCAGCGTGGGCCGGTCGACCGGGGAGCTGTTTTTT. This translates into CASSVGRSTGELFF.

This clonotype showed up many times. The rearrangement links TRBV6-6 to TRBJ2-7, with no clear D. CDR3 length: 13 amino acids. The germline V gene has CDR1 MNHNY and CDR2 SVGAGI (reference sequence). The V and J ends lost 4 bases and 2 bases respectively, with 9 bases between them. CDR3 DNA sequence: TGTGCCAGCAGTTTAACAGCGACCTACGAGCAGTACTTC. Amino acid sequence: CASSLTATYEQYF.

This clonotype was observed many times. The chain links TRBV10-3 to TRBJ2-5; TRBD1 matches 10 bases. Losses at the gene ends were 8 bases for V and 5 bases for J; bases not matched to a gene: 2. CDR1 and CDR2 from the germline V gene are ENHRY and SYGVKD. This CDR3 comprises 12 residues. CDR3 residues: CAILGQGETQYF. For the CDR3, the DNA is TGTGCCATCCTGGGACAGGGGGAGACCCAGTACTTC.

At least ten counts were recorded for this clonotype. The chain recombines TRBV11-2 with TRBJ2-2; no clear D. The CDR3 has 14 amino acids. Germline V lookup: CDR1 SGHAT, CDR2 FQNNGV. Trimming cost V 1 base and J 2 bases, with 5 bases left between them. The CDR3 loop reads CASSLGYNTGELFF. CDR3 DNA sequence: TGTGCCAGCAGCTTAGGATATAACACCGGGGAGCTGTTTTTT.

By share, this clonotype counts as medium-sized. V is TRBV19 and J is TRBJ1-5, with a weak D call TRBD1 (5 bases). Germline-derived CDR1 and CDR2 are LNHDA and SQIVND (reference sequence). The CDR3 runs to 13 residues. The V gene lost 6 bases and the J gene lost 7 bases, with 13 bases spanning the gap. CDR3 sequence: CASSPQDGQPQHF. CDR3 nucleotide sequence: TGTGCCAGTAGCCCACAGGATGGACAGCCCCAGCATTTT.

In this sample, this clonotype turned up many times. The rearrangement uses TRBV11-2 and TRBJ2-4, with 10 nucleotides matching TRBD2. In germline, CDR1 is SGHAT, CDR2 FQNNGV. The CDR3 has 18 residues. Germline trimming cut 5 bases from V and 0 bases from J; bases unmatched to any gene: 10. This CDR3 is CASSSGTSVNLAKNIQYF. For the CDR3, the DNA is TGTGCCAGCAGCAGCGGGACTAGCGTTAACCTAGCCAAAAACATTCAGTACTTC.

This clonotype was counted between two and nine times. The chain links TRBV28 to TRBJ2-7; D call uncertain. Trimming shortened V by 3 bases and J by 0 bases, and 9 bases separated the two germline ends. CDR1 is MDHEN, CDR2 SYDVKM, per germline. CDR3 length: 14 amino acids. The CDR3 loop reads CASSLVKSSYEQYF. The CDR3 coding sequence is TGTGCCAGCAGTTTGGTCAAGAGCTCCTACGAGCAGTACTTC.

This clonotype came up a few times. CDR3 in amino acids: CASSVYREETQYF. CDR3 sequence (DNA): TGTGCCAGCAGCGTATACAGGGAGGAGACCCAGTACTTC. The chain employs TRBV7-9 and TRBJ2-5; TRBD1 is a possible D gene (6 bases). The CDR3 loop spans 13 amino acids. The ends were cut back, 5 bases at V and 5 bases at J, with 12 bases in the middle. Germline loops: CDR1 SEHNR, CDR2 FQNEAQ (reference sequence).

The chain employs TRBV2 and TRBJ2-5; a weak D match, TRBD1 (7 bases). In germline, CDR1 is SNHLY, CDR2 FYNNEI. The CDR3 is 14 amino acids. Trimming shortened V by 2 bases and J by 1 base, and 8 bases separated the two germline ends. CDR3 coding DNA: TGTGCCAGCAGTGAACAGGGGGGCCAAGAGACCCAGTACTTC. This sequence encodes CASSEQGGQETQYF.

This clonotype was observed at least ten times. The chain has TRBV18 and TRBJ2-1, with D perhaps TRBD1 (6 bases). Germline V gene data show CDR1 as KGHSH and CDR2 as LQKENI. Trimming pared 0 bases from V and 9 bases from J, leaving 15 bases between. The CDR3 extends over 15 amino acids. CDR3 loop: CASSPPYAGESEQFF. DNA for the CDR3: TGTGCCAGCTCACCACCGTATGCAGGGGAATCTGAGCAGTTCTTC.

This clonotype was detected ten times or more. The V call is TRBV24-1, the J call TRBJ1-2, with unresolved D. CDR3 length: 12 residues. CDR1 is KGHDR, CDR2 SFDVKD, per germline. Between the trimmed V and J ends, which lost 7 bases and 0 bases, there was a span of 5 bases. CDR3 protein: CATSGPNYGYTF. As DNA, the CDR3 is TGTGCCACCAGCGGGCCTAACTATGGCTACACCTTC.

V is TRBV6-1 and J is TRBJ2-7, with D possibly being TRBD2 (5 bases). Between the trimmed V and J ends, which lost 8 bases and 3 bases, there was a span of 11 bases. The germline V gene has CDR1 MNHNS and CDR2 SASEGT. The CDR3 totals 12 residues. The CDR3 DNA reads TGTGCCAGCGGAGCGGAAAACTACGAGCAGTACTTC. Translating it yields CASGAENYEQYF.

This clonotype was picked up many times. The chain uses TRBV7-8 and TRBJ2-1; 10 bases map to TRBD2. Germline V gene sequence: CDR1 SGHVS, CDR2 FQNEAQ. Unmatched junction bases numbered 3, after V lost 7 bases and J lost 0 bases. The CDR3 is 15 amino acids. CDR3 nucleotide sequence: TGTGCCAGCAAGGAGCGGGGGGGCTCCTACAATGAGCAGTTCTTC. Amino acids: CASKERGGSYNEQFF.

This chain joins TRBV7-6 and TRBJ2-3; TRBD1 matches 7 bases. The germline gives CDR1 SGHVS, CDR2 FNYEAQ. This CDR3 contains 15 residues. V shed 4 bases, J shed 2 bases, and the junction held 6 bases outside the gene matches. The CDR3 is CASSSRDRFTDTQYF. Written as DNA, the CDR3 is TGTGCCAGCAGCTCTCGGGACAGATTCACAGATACGCAGTATTTT.

The table lists this clonotype with many counts. The CDR3, as DNA: TGTGCCAGCAGAGGGACAGCCAACCAAGAGACCCAGTACTTC. Its protein product is CASRGTANQETQYF. The genes are TRBV5-5 and TRBJ2-5, with 7 bases aligning to TRBD1. With V trimmed by 5 bases and J by 0 bases, 4 bases remained unmatched. The CDR3 spans 14 residues. From germline, CDR1 is SGHKS and CDR2 YYEKEE (reference sequence).

Ten or more counts support this clonotype. The V call is TRBV6-5, the J call TRBJ1-2; D gene uncertain. CDR1 MNHEY and CDR2 SVGAGI come from the germline V gene. CDR3 size: 15 residues. The germline V and J ends were trimmed by 2 bases and 7 bases, with 17 bases remaining between them. The CDR3 region is CASSYREIGVSGYTF. The CDR3 bases are TGTGCCAGCAGTTACCGCGAGATCGGGGTTTCTGGCTACACCTTC.

This clonotype was counted at least ten times. The chain links TRBV7-2 to TRBJ1-5; D call uncertain. Between the trimmed V and J ends, which lost 3 bases and 1 base, there was a span of 13 bases. Per the germline V gene, CDR1 is SGHTA and CDR2 is FQGNSA. The CDR3 length is 16 residues. The CDR3 loop reads CASSLGGGRSNQPQHF. DNA for the CDR3: TGTGCCAGCAGCTTGGGCGGTGGGAGGAGCAATCAGCCCCAGCATTTT.

This clonotype was detected many times. In DNA, the CDR3 is TGCGCCAGCAGCTTGGATCGTGAAAAACTGTTTTTT. Translating it yields CASSLDREKLFF. The rearrangement uses TRBV5-1 and TRBJ1-4; D gene uncertain. The ends were cut back, 0 bases at V and 7 bases at J, with 4 bases in the middle. CDR1 is SGHRS, CDR2 YFSETQ, per germline. This CDR3 contains 12 residues.

This clonotype is categorized as medium-sized. One end of the junction fails to match germline, which may point to a read error. This chain uses TRBV11-2 with TRBJ2-3; TRBD2 might be the D (6 bases). In germline, CDR1 is SGHAT, CDR2 FQNNGV. CDR3 size: 12 residues. The CDR3 nucleotides are TGTGCCAGCAGCCCAAGACTAGATCCGCAGTATTTT. Protein: CASSPRLDPQYF.

In its sample, this clonotype was seen many times. V and J are TRBV10-3 and TRBJ2-6; a weak D match, TRBD2 (6 bases). Trimming took off 10 bases at V and 3 bases at J, with 13 bases between the two ends. The CDR3 contains 14 residues. Germline lookup yields CDR1 ENHRY and CDR2 SYGVKD. The DNA of the CDR3 is TGTGCCACGGAGGGGTTTGTTGGGGCCAACGTCCTGACTTTC. Protein product: CATEGFVGANVLTF.

In its sample, this clonotype was seen many times. The chain combines TRBV2 with TRBJ2-7; 9 nucleotides agree with TRBD1. The CDR3 runs 14 residues. Trimming removed 4 bases from V and 3 bases from J; junction bases left unmatched: 4. Germline V gives CDR1 SNHLY, CDR2 FYNNEI. The CDR3 DNA sequence: TGTGCCAGCAGTGTCGACAGGGGGGACTACGAGCAGTACTTC. This codes for CASSVDRGDYEQYF.

The chain uses TRBV6-5 and TRBJ1-6; D might be TRBD1 (5 bases). Germline values: CDR1 MNHEY, CDR2 SVGAGI. The CDR3 consists of 16 residues. The germline V and J ends were trimmed by 6 bases and 4 bases, with 16 bases remaining between them. In DNA form, the CDR3 reads TGTGCCAGCAGCTGGACACCGGACATTTATAATTCACCCCTCCACTTT. Amino acid sequence: CASSWTPDIYNSPLHF.